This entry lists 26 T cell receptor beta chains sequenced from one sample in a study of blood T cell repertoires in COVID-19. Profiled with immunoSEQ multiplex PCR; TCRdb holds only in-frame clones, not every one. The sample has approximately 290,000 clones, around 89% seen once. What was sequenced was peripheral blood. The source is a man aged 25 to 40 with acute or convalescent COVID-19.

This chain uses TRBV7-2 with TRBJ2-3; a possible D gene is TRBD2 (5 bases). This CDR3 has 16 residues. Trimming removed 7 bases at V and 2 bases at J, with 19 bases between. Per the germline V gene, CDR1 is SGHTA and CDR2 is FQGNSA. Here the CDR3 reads CASMVGSGIFTDTQYF. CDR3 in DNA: TGTGCCAGCATGGTCGGCTCGGGGATTTTCACAGATACGCAGTATTTT.

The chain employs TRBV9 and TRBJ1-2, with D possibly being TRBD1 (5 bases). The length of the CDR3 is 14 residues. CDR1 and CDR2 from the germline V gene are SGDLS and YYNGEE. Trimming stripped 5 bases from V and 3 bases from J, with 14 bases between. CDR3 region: CASSQGFNDYGYTF. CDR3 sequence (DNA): TGTGCCAGCAGTCAGGGATTTAATGACTATGGCTACACCTTC. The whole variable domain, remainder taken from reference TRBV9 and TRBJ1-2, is DSGVTQTPKHLITATGQRVTLRCSPRSGDLSVYWYQQSLDQGLQFLIQYYNGEERAKGNILERFSAQQFPDLHSELNLSSLELGDSALYFCASSQGFNDYGYTFGSGTRLTVV.

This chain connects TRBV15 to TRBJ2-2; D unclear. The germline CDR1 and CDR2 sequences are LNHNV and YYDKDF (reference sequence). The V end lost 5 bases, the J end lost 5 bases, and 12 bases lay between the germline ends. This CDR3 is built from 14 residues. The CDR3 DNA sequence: TGTGCCACCAGCTTCCGCCCCTATACCGGGGAGCTGTTTTTT. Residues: CATSFRPYTGELFF.

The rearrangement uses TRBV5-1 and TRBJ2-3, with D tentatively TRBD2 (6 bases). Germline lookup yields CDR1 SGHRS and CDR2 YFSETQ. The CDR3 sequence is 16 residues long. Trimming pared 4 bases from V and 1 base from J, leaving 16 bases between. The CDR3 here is CASSEELAHGTDTQYF. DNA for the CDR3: TGCGCCAGCAGCGAGGAACTAGCTCATGGCACAGATACGCAGTATTTT.

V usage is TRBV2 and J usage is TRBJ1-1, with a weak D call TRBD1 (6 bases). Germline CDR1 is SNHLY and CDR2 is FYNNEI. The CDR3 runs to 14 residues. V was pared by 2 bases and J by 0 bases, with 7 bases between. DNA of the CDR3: TGTGCCAGCAGTGAAACAGGGATGAACACTGAAGCTTTCTTT. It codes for CASSETGMNTEAFF.

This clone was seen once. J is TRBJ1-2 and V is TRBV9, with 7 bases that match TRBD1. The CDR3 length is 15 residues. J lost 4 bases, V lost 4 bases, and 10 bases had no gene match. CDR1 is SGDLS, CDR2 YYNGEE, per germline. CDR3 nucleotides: TGTGCCAGCAGCTCTGACAGGGTGACCTCCTATGGCTACACCTTC. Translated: CASSSDRVTSYGYTF.

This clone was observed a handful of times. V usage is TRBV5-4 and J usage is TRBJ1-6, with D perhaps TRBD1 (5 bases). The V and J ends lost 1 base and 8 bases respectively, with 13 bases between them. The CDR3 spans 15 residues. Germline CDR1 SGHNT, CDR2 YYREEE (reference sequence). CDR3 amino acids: CASSLRGSRDSPLHF. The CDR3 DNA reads TGTGCCAGCAGCTTGCGGGGGAGTCGGGATTCACCCCTCCACTTT. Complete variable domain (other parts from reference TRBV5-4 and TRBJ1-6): ETGVTQSPTHLIKTRGQQVTLRCSSQSGHNTVSWYQQALGQGPQFIFQYYREEENGRGNFPPRFSGLQFPNYSSELNVNALELDDSALYLCASSLRGSRDSPLHFGNGTRLTVT.

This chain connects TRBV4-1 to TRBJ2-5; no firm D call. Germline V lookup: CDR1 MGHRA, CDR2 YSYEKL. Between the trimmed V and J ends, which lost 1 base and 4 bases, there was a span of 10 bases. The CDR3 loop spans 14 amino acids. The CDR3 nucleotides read TGCGCCAGCAGCCAAGTAATGCTAGTAGAGACCCAGTACTTC. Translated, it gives CASSQVMLVETQYF.

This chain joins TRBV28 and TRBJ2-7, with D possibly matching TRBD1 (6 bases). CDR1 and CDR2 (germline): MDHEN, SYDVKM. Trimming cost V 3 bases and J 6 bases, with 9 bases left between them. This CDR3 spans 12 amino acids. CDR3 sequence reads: CASSLETGEQYF. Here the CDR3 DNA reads TGTGCCAGCAGTTTGGAGACAGGCGAGCAGTACTTC.

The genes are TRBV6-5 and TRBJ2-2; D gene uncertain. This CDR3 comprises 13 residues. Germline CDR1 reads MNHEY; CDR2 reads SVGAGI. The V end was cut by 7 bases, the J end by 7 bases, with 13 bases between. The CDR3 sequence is CASNGYSHGELFF. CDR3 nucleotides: TGTGCCAGCAATGGTTATAGTCACGGGGAGCTGTTTTTT.

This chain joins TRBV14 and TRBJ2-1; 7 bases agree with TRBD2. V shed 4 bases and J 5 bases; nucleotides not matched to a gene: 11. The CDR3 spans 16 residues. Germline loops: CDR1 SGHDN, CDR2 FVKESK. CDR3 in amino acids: CASSPLRSGVDNEQFF. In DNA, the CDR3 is TGTGCCAGCAGCCCTTTACGGAGCGGGGTGGACAATGAGCAGTTCTTC.

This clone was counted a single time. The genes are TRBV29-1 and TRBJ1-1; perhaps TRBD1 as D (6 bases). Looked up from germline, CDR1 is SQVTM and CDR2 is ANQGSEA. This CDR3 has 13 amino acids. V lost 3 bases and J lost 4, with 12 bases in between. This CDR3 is CSVEMGGPTEAFF. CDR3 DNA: TGCAGCGTTGAGATGGGGGGGCCCACTGAAGCTTTCTTT.

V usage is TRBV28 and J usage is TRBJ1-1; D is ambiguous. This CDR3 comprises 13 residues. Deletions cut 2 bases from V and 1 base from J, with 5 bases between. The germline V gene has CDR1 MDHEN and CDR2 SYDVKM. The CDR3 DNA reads TGTGCCAGCAGTTTACCCAGGAACACTGAAGCTTTCTTT. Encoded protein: CASSLPRNTEAFF.

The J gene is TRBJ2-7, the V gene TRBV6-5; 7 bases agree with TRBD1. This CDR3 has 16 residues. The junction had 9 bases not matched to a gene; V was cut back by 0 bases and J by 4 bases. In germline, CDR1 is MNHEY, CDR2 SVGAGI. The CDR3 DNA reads TGTGCCAGCAGTTACTCGGGTGGGGACAGCTTATACGAGCAGTACTTC. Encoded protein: CASSYSGGDSLYEQYF.

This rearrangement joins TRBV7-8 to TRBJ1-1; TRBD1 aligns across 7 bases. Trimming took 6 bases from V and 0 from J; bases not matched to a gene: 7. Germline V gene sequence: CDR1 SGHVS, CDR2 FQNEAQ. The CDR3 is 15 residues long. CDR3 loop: CASSSGQGVNTEAFF. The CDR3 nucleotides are TGTGCCAGCAGTTCAGGTCAGGGGGTGAACACTGAAGCTTTCTTT.

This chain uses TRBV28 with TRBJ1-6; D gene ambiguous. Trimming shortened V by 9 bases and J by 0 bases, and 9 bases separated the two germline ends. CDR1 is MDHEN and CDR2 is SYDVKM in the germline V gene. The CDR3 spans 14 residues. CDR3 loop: CASMVSSYNSPLHF. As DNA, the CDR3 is TGTGCCAGTATGGTGAGCTCCTATAATTCACCCCTCCACTTT. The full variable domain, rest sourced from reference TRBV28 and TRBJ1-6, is DVKVTQSSRYLVKRTGEKVFLECVQDMDHENMFWYRQDPGLGLRLIYFSYDVKMKEKGDIPEGYSVSREKKERFSLILESASTNQTSMYLCASMVSSYNSPLHFGNGTRLTVT.

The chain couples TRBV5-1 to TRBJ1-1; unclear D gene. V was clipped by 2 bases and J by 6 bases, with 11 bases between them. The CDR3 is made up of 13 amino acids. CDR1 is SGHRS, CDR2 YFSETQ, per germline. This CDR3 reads CASSFGSTAEAFF. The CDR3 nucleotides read TGCGCCAGCAGCTTTGGTAGTACAGCTGAAGCTTTCTTT.

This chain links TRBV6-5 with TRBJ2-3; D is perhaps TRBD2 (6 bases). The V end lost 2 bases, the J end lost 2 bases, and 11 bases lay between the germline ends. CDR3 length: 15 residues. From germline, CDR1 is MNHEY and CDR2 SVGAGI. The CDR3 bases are TGTGCCAGCAGTTACGGCGCGGGATACACAGATACGCAGTATTTT. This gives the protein CASSYGAGYTDTQYF.

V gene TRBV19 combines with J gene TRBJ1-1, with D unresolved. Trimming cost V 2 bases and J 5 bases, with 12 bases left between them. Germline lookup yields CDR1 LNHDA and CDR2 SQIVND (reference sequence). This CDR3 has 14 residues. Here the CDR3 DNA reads TGTGCCAGTAGTATAAGTGGTGTGCGGACTGAAGCTTTCTTT. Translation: CASSISGVRTEAFF.

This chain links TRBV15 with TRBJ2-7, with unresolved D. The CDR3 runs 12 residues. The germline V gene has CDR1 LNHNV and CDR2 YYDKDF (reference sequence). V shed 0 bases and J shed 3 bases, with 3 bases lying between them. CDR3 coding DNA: TGTGCCACCAGCAGAGACCACTACGAGCAGTACTTC. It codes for CATSRDHYEQYF. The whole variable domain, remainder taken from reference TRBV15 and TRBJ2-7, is DAMVIQNPRYQVTQFGKPVTLSCSQTLNHNVMYWYQQKSSQAPKLLFHYYDKDFNNEADTPDNFQSRRPNTSFCFLDIRSPGLGDTAMYLCATSRDHYEQYFGPGTRLTVT.

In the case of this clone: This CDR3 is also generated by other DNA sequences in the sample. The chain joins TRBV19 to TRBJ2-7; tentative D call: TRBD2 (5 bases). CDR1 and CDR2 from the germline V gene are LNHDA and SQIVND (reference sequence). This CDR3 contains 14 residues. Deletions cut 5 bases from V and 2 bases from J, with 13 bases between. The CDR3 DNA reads TGTGCCAGTAGTGTCGAGGGAATAACCTACGAGCAGTACTTC. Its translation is CASSVEGITYEQYF.

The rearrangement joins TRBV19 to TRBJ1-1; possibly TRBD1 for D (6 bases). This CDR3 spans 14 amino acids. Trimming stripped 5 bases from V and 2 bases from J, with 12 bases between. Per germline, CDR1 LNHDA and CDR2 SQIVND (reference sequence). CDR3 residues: CASSRTASNTEAFF. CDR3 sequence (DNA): TGTGCCAGTAGTCGGACAGCAAGCAACACTGAAGCTTTCTTT.

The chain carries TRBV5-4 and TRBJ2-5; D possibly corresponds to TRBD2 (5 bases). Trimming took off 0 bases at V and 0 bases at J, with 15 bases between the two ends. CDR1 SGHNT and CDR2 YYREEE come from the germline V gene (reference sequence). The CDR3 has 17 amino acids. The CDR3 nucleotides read TGTGCCAGCAGCTTGGGGTCCCCGAGGGAGTACCAAGAGACCCAGTACTTC. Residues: CASSLGSPREYQETQYF.

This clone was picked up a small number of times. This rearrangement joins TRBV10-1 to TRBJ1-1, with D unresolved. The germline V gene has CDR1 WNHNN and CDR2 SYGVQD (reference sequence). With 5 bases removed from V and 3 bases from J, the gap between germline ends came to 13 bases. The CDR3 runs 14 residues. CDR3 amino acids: CASSPGGRDTEAFF. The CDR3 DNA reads TGCGCCAGCAGTCCCGGCGGGAGGGACACTGAAGCTTTCTTT.

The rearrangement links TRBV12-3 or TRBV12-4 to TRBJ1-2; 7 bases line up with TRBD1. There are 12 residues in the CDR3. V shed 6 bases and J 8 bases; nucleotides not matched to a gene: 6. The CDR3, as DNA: TGTGCCAGCAGCCAGACAGGGAACGGCTACACCTTC. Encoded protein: CASSQTGNGYTF.

CDR3 sequence: CASSPQTVYQETQYF. The DNA of the CDR3 is TGTGCCAGCAGCCCACAGACCGTGTACCAAGAGACCCAGTACTTC. The chain carries TRBV9 and TRBJ2-5; D remains ambiguous. Trimming removed 4 bases from V and 0 bases from J, with 13 bases in between. In germline, CDR1 is SGDLS, CDR2 YYNGEE. The CDR3 has 15 residues.